The 8 T cell receptor beta chains given below trace back to one sample, sequenced in a study of T cells after yellow fever vaccination. TCRdb independently ran MiXCR on the 5' RACE reads; one entry per CDR3 protein. The table includes more than 95,000 distinct CDR3 sequences, about 7.4% detected once. Sequenced material: CD4+ T cells sorted from PBMCs, taken more than 8 days after the first yellow fever vaccination. The receptor source for this set is a young man who received the YFV17D yellow fever vaccine.

In the case of this clonotype: This may be a read error: a much more frequent sequence differs by one nucleotide. J is TRBJ2-5 and V is TRBV7-2; maybe TRBD2 (5 bases). Germline CDR1 is SGHTA and CDR2 is FQGNSA. The V gene lost 5 bases and the J gene lost 7 bases, with 14 bases spanning the gap. CDR3 length equals 13 residues. The CDR3 region is CASSHRTGGTQYF. CDR3 nucleotides: TGTGCCAGCAGCCACCGGACCGGAGGGACCCAGTACTTC.

This clonotype has a count of ten or more. This CDR3 is CASSLGTRNTGELFF. CDR3 DNA sequence: TGTGCCAGCAGCTTAGGGACGCGGAACACCGGGGAGCTGTTTTTT. The rearrangement joins TRBV7-2 to TRBJ2-2; D is unresolved. This CDR3 comprises 15 residues. V lost 1 base and J lost 1, with 7 bases in between. From germline, CDR1 is SGHTA and CDR2 FQGNSA.

This clonotype occurred a few times. The chain is built from TRBV7-2 and TRBJ2-5; TRBD2 matches at 8 bases. The CDR3 sequence is 14 residues long. The germline V gene encodes CDR1 SGHTA and CDR2 FQGNSA. The ends lost 5 bases at V and 6 bases at J; junction bases unmatched: 8. For the CDR3, the DNA is TGTGCCAGCAGCCCCGGGGGGGGCCTCAAGACCCAGTACTTC. Translation gives CASSPGGGLKTQYF.

At least ten counts were recorded for this clonotype. The V call is TRBV5-1, the J call TRBJ2-1; no firm D call. Trimming shortened V by 3 bases and J by 3 bases, and 16 bases separated the two germline ends. Germline CDR1 is SGHRS and CDR2 is YFSETQ. CDR3 length: 16 residues. The CDR3 nucleotides are TGCGCCAGCAGCTACGTCGGTGCGAACATCTACAATGAGCAGTTCTTC. It yields the protein CASSYVGANIYNEQFF.

This clonotype has just a few counts. The chain employs TRBV29-1 and TRBJ2-5; maybe TRBD1 (6 bases). Trimming stripped 7 bases from V and 3 bases from J, with 12 bases between. The CDR3 extends over 12 amino acids. Germline assignment: CDR1 SQVTM and CDR2 ANQGSEA. CDR3 region: CSARTDEETQYF. As DNA, the CDR3 is TGCAGCGCCCGGACAGATGAAGAGACCCAGTACTTC.

This clonotype has ten or more counts. CDR3 loop: CASSPPSSQTETQYF. For the CDR3, the DNA is TGTGCCAGCTCACCACCGTCTAGCCAGACGGAGACCCAGTACTTC. The chain uses TRBV18 and TRBJ2-5; perhaps TRBD2 as D (5 bases). Trimming removed 0 bases from V and 5 bases from J, with 13 bases in between. CDR3 length: 15 amino acids. CDR1 is KGHSH and CDR2 is LQKENI in the germline V gene.

As regards this clonotype: Just one base apart from a much larger clone, this may be a read error. The V gene is TRBV10-2, the J gene TRBJ2-3; TRBD2 aligns across 9 bases. The CDR3 spans 15 residues. V lost 5 bases, J lost 8 bases, and 11 bases stayed unmatched. Germline CDR1 is WSHSY and CDR2 is SAAADI. Written as DNA, the CDR3 is TGCGCCAGCAGTTTAGCGGGGGCCCGCTCGTGTACGCAGTATTTT. Protein product: CASSLAGARSCTQYF.

At least ten counts were recorded for this clonotype. V gene TRBV7-2 combines with J gene TRBJ1-2, with D unclear. Germline CDR1 SGHTA, CDR2 FQGNSA. The CDR3 is made up of 15 amino acids. V lost 5 bases and J lost 4, with 17 bases in between. CDR3 residues: CASSPGPPATYGYTF. The CDR3 DNA follows: TGTGCCAGCAGCCCAGGACCCCCGGCCACCTATGGCTACACCTTC.